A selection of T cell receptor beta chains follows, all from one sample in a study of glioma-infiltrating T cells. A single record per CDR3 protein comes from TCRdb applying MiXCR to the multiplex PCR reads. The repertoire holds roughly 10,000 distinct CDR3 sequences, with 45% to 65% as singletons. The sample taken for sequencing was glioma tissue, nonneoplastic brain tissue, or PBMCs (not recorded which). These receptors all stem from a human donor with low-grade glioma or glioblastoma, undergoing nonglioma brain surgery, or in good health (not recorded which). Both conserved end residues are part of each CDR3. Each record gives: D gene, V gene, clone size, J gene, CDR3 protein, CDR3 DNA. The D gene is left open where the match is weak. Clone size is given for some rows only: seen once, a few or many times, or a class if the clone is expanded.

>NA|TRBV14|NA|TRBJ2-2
CASIPISVTRTGELFF
TGTGCCAGCATCCCAATTAGCGTGACCCGCACCGGGGAGCTGTTTTTT
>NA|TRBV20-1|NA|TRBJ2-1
CSWAQFGGAYEQFF
TGCAGTTGGGCGCAATTTGGCGGGGCCTATGAGCAGTTCTTC
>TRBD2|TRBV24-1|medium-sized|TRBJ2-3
CATSDGLAAYTDTQYF
TGTGCCACCAGTGATGGACTAGCGGCTTACACAGATACGCAGTATTTT
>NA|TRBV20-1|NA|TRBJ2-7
CSAGRQVGYEQYF
TGCAGTGCTGGCAGACAGGTGGGATACGAGCAGTACTTC
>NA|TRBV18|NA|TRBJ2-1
CASSVAGVGSADEQFF
TGTGCCAGCTCTGTTGCAGGGGTAGGTAGTGCGGATGAGCAGTTCTTC
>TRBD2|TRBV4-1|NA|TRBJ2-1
CASTRGTSGYYNEQFF
TGCGCCAGCACCCGCGGGACTAGCGGATATTACAATGAGCAGTTCTTC
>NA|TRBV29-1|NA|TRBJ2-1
CSVASHRVSSYNEQFF
TGCAGCGTTGCATCCCACAGGGTGAGCTCCTACAATGAGCAGTTCTTC
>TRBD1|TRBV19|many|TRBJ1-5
CATKGTGVFNQPQHF
TGTGCCACAAAGGGAACAGGGGTCTTCAATCAGCCCCAGCATTTT
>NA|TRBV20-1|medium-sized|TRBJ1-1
CSARDVAEAFF
TGCAGTGCTAGAGATGTCGCAGAAGCTTTCTTT
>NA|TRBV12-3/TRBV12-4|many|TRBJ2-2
CASTFRTGDTGELFF
TGTGCCAGCACTTTTAGGACGGGGGACACCGGGGAGCTGTTTTTT
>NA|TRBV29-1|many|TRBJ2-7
CSVARAGEQYF
TGCAGCGTTGCCCGAGCCGGCGAGCAGTACTTC
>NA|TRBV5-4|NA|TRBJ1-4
CALSLFGQISEKLFF
TGTGCCCTCAGCTTGTTTGGCCAGATCTCTGAAAAACTGTTTTTT
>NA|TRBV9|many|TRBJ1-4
CASSLTPGGTNEKLFF
TGTGCCAGCAGCCTTACCCCGGGAGGAACTAATGAAAAACTGTTTTTT
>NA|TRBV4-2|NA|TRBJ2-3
CASRSSGSKDTQYF
TGTGCCAGCAGATCAAGCGGTAGCAAAGATACGCAGTATTTT
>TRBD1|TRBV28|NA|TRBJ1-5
CASSPQGQISGHQHF
TGTGCCAGCAGTCCACAGGGACAGATATCAGGACACCAGCATTTT
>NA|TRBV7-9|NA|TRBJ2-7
CASSLSTSYDQYF
TGTGCCAGCAGCTTATCTACCTCCTACGATCAGTACTTC
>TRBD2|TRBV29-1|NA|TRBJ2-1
CSVDSASGSYNEQFF
TGCAGCGTTGATTCGGCTAGCGGCTCCTACAATGAGCAGTTCTTC
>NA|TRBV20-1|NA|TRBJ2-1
CSARPRVESGNEQFF
TGCAGTGCTAGACCTCGCGTCGAGAGTGGCAATGAGCAGTTCTTC
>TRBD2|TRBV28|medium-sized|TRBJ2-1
CASSFGTSGHNEQFF
TGTGCCAGCAGTTTTGGAACTAGCGGACACAATGAGCAGTTCTTC
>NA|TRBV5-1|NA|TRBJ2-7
CASSEGPQAYDQYF
TGCGCCAGCAGCGAGGGTCCGCAGGCCTACGATCAGTACTTC
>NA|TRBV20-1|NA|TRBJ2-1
CSAREDRRNEPFF
TGCAGTGCTAGAGAAGACCGCCGCAATGAGCCTTTCTTC
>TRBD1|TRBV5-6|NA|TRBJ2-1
CASRPLGTGSGNEQFF
TGTGCTAGCAGACCTCTCGGGACAGGGAGTGGAAATGAGCAGTTCTTC
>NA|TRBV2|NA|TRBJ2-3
CAGRATSSKDTQYF
TGTGCCGGCAGGGCGACTAGTTCAAAAGATACGCAGTATTTT
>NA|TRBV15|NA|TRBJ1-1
CAASSRPRGNTEAFF
TGTGCCGCCAGCAGCCGTCCCAGAGGGAACACTGAAGCTTTCTTT
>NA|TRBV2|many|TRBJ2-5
CASSSGVSVGGTQYF
TGTGCCAGCAGCTCAGGGGTGAGCGTAGGAGGGACCCAGTACTTC
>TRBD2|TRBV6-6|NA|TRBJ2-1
CASKGLEGVSYNEQFF
TGTGCCAGCAAAGGACTAGAGGGAGTCTCCTACAATGAGCAGTTCTTC
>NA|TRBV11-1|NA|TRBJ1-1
CASSPQIARGTVAFF
TGTGCCAGCAGCCCCCAAATAGCCAGAGGCACTGTAGCTTTCTTT
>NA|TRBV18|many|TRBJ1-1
CASSPTTDLRGTEAFF
TGTGCCAGCTCACCAACCACCGACCTTAGGGGAACTGAAGCTTTCTTT
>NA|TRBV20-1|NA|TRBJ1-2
CSASSGMVDIPHYGYTF
TGCAGTGCTAGTTCGGGAATGGTTGATATCCCGCACTATGGCTACACCTTC
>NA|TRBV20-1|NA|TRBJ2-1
CSARGLASSYEQFF
TGCAGTGCTAGAGGGCTAGCGAGCTCCTATGAGCAGTTCTTC
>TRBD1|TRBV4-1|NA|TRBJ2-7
CPSSQRPSRTGSYEQYF
TGCCCCAGCAGCCAACGACCAAGCAGGACAGGCTCCTACGAGCAGTACTTC
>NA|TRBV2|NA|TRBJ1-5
CASSEFPGTIGQPQHF
TGTGCCAGCAGTGAGTTTCCGGGGACGATAGGTCAGCCCCAGCATTTT
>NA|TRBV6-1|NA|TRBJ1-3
CASSLVVSGNTIYF
TGTGCCAGCAGTCTCGTTGTCTCTGGAAACACCATATATTTT
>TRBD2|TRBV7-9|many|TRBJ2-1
CASSLGLAGNEQFF
TGTGCCAGCAGCTTAGGACTAGCGGGAAATGAGCAGTTCTTC
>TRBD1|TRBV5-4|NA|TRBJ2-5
CDSSLSGGTQEIQYF
TGTGACAGCAGCTTATCAGGGGGTACCCAAGAGATCCAGTACTTC
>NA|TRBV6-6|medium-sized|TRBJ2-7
CASSYPAGRQYF
TGTGCCAGCAGTTACCCTGCCGGGAGGCAGTACTTC
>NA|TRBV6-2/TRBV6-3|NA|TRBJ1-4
CASRDSEGEKLFF
TGTGCCAGCAGAGACAGCGAAGGAGAGAAACTGTTTTTT
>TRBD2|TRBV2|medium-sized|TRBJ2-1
CASTGTSGRHEQFF
TGTGCCAGTACCGGGACTAGCGGCAGGCATGAGCAGTTCTTC
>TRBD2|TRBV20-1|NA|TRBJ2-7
CSELAGGEIEQYF
TGTAGTGAATTAGCGGGAGGCGAGATTGAGCAGTACTTC
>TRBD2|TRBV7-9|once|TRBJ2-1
CASSSMTSLLHNEQFF
TGTGCCAGCAGCTCCATGACTAGCCTTCTACACAATGAGCAGTTCTTC
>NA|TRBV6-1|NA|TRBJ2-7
CASKSKTTGLDEQYF
TGTGCCAGCAAGTCCAAGACGACAGGTTTGGACGAGCAGTACTTC
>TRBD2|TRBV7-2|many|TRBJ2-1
CASSLVGGRPQVEQFF
TGTGCCAGCAGCTTAGTTGGCGGGAGGCCCCAAGTTGAGCAGTTCTTC
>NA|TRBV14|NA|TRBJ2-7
CASSKIDSGFYEQYF
TGTGCCAGCAGCAAGATAGACAGCGGATTCTACGAGCAGTACTTC
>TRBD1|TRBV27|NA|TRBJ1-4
CASSLAVGRGLNEKLSF
TGTGCCAGCAGTTTAGCGGTGGGAAGGGGGCTTAATGAAAAACTGTCTTTT
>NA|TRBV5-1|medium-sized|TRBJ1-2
CASSLATGGQEVYTF
TGCGCCAGCAGCTTGGCAACAGGAGGGCAGGAGGTCTACACCTTC
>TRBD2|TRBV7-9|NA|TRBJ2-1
CASSLGGRAIEKFF
TGTGCCAGCAGCTTAGGGGGGAGGGCCATTGAGAAGTTCTTC
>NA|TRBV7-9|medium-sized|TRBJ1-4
CASSLGQGHEKLFF
TGTGCCAGCAGCTTGGGGCAGGGTCACGAAAAACTGTTTTTT
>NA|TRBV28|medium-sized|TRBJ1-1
CASRPPGGVTEAFF
TGTGCCTCGCGACCCCCCGGGGGGGTCACTGAAGCTTTCTTT
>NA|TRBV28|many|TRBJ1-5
CASSLFRGPNQPQHF
TGTGCCAGCAGTTTATTTAGGGGCCCCAATCAGCCCCAGCATTTT
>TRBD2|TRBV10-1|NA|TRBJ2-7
CASRGLAGINEQYF
TGCGCCAGCAGGGGACTAGCGGGAATCAATGAGCAGTACTTC
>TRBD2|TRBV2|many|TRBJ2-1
CASFSGSSYNEQFF
TGTGCCAGCTTCAGCGGGAGCTCCTACAATGAGCAGTTCTTC
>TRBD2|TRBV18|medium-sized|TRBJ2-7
CASSPRGGLDPEQYF
TGTGCCAGCTCACCGCGGGGGGGACTGGATCCGGAGCAGTACTTC
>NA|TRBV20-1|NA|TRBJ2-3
CSARDNVVSGTTDTQYF
TGCAGTGCTAGAGATAACGTGGTATCGGGAACCACAGATACGCAGTATTTT
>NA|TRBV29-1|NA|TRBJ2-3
CSVTGIVARADTQYF
TGCAGCGTTACAGGCATCGTAGCGCGAGCAGATACGCAGTATTTT
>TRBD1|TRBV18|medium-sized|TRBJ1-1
CASSPKGATDTEAFF
TGTGCCAGCTCACCAAAGGGGGCAACCGACACTGAAGCTTTCTTT
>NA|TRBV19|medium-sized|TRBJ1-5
CASRDDSLNQPQHF
TGTGCCAGTAGGGACGACAGCCTCAATCAGCCCCAGCATTTT
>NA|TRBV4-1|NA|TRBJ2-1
CASTQDQSVHNEQFF
TGCGCCAGCACCCAAGACCAATCGGTGCACAATGAGCAGTTCTTC
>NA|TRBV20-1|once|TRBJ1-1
CSAPTEEVNTEDFF
TGCAGTGCTCCGACAGAGGAGGTGAATACTGAAGATTTCTTT